What follows is one TCR beta chain and its context. Antigen unknown. The source of the sample is a study of T cell responses to AZD1222 COVID-19 vaccine. Study-wide context: Second doses were pooled across both intervals (about 4 or about 12 weeks).

Measured with immunoSEQ multiplex PCR; TCRdb has only the in-frame clones, and not every one. The table lists about 110,000 clones, about 87% of them singletons, with roughly 1.6% in the top ten. Study results and limitations: Repertoires were obtained solely post-peak T cell response. Seropositive status at baseline applied to only five to seven AZD1222 recipients.

Germline assignment: CDR1 SGHTA and CDR2 FQGNSA. The CDR3 has 13 residues. V was cut by 1 base and J by 4 bases, with 5 bases left in between. The receptor was derived from an adult in good health. V gene TRBV7-2 combines with J gene TRBJ2-1; D unclear. Here the sequenced sample was peripheral blood, taken on day 0 of AZD1222 vaccination. This chain's CDR3 is CASSLGRYNEQFF. The CDR3 DNA follows: TGTGCCAGCAGCTTAGGTCGATACAATGAGCAGTTCTTC.